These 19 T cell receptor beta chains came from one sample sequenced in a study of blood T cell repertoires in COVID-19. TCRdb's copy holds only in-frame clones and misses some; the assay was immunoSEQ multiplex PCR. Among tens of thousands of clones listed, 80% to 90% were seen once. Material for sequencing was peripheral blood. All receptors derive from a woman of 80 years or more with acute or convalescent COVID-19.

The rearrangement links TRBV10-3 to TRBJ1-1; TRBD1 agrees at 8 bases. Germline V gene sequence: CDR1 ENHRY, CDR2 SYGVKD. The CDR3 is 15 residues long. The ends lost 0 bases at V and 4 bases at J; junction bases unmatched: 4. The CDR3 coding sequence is TGTGCCATCAGTGAGTCGCAGGGGGCATTCACTGAAGCTTTCTTT. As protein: CAISESQGAFTEAFF.

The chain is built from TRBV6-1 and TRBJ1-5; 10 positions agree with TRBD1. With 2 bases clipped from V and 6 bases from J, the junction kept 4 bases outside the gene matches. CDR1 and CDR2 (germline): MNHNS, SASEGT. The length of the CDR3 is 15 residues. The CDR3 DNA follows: TGTGCCAGCAGTGAACGGGGACAGGGGTTTCAGCCCCAGCATTTT. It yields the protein CASSERGQGFQPQHF.

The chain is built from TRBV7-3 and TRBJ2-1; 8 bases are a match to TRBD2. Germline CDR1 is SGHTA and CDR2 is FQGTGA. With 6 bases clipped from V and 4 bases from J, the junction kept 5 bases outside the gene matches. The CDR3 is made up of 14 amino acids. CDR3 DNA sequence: TGTGCCAGCAGTGATAGCGGGGCTTACAATGAGCAGTTCTTC. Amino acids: CASSDSGAYNEQFF.

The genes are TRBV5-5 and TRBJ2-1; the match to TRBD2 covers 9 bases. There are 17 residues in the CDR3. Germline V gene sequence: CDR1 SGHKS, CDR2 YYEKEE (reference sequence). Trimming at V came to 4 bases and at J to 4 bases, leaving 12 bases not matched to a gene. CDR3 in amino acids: CASSRVAGALVYNEQFF. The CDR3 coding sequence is TGTGCCAGCAGCCGGGTAGCGGGAGCATTGGTGTACAATGAGCAGTTCTTC.

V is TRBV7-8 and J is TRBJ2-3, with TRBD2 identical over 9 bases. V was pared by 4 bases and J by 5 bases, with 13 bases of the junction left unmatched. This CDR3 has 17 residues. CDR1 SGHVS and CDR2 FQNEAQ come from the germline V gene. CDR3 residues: CASSSWQSGGFKDTQYF. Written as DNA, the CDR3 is TGTGCCAGCAGCTCGTGGCAAAGCGGGGGGTTTAAAGATACGCAGTATTTT.

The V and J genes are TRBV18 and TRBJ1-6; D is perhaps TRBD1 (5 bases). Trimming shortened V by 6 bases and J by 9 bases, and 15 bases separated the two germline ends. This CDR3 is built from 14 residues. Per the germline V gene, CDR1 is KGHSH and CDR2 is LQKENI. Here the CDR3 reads CASSSQGDGSPLHF. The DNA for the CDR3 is TGTGCCAGCTCCTCTCAGGGCGACGGTTCACCCCTCCACTTT.

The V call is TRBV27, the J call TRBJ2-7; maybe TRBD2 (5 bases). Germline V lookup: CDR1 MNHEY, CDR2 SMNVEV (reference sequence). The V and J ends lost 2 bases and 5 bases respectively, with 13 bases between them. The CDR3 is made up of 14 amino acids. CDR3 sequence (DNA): TGTGCCAGCAGTTTAGACACCACCGGGAACGAGCAGTACTTC. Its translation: CASSLDTTGNEQYF.

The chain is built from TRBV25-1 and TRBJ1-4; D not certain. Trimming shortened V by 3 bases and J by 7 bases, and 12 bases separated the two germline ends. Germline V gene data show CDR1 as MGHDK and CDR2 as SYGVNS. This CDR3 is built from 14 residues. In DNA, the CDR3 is TGTGCCAGCAGTGAGTCCAGACCGGGTGAAAAACTGTTTTTT. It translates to CASSESRPGEKLFF.

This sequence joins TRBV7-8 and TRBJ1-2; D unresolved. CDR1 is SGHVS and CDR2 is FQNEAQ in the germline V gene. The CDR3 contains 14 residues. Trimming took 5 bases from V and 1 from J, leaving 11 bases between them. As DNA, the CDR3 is TGTGCCAGCAGCCCGGGAGGCGATAACTATGGCTACACCTTC. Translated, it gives CASSPGGDNYGYTF.

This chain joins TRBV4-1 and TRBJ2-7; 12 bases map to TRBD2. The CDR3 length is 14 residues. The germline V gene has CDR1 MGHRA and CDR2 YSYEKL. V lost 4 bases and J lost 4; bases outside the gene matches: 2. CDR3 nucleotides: TGCGCCAGCAGCCCCCTAGCGGGAGGGTACGAGCAGTACTTC. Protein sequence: CASSPLAGGYEQYF.

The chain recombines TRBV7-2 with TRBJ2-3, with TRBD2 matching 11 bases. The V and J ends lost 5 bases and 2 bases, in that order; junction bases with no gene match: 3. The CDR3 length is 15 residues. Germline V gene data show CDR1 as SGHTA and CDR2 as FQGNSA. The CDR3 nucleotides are TGTGCCAGCAGCGATAGCGGGGGGGCCACAGATACGCAGTATTTT. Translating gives CASSDSGGATDTQYF.

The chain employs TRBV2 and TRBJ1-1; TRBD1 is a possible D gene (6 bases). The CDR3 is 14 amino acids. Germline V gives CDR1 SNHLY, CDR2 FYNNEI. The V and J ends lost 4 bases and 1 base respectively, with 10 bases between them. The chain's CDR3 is CASSVGAANTEAFF. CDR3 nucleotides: TGTGCCAGCAGTGTGGGGGCGGCGAACACTGAAGCTTTCTTT.

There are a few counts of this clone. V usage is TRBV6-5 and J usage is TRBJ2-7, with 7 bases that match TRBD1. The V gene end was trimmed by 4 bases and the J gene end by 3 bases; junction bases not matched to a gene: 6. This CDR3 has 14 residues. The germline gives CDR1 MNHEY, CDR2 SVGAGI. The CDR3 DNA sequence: TGTGCCAGCAGTTTTTCAAACAGGGGCTACGAGCAGTACTTC. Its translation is CASSFSNRGYEQYF.

The CDR3 loop is CAWTIGTSGDNEQFF. The DNA for the CDR3 is TGTGCCTGGACGATCGGGACTAGCGGGGACAATGAGCAGTTCTTC. This rearrangement joins TRBV30 to TRBJ2-1, with 13 bases lining up with TRBD2. Germline V gives CDR1 GTSNPN, CDR2 SVGIG (reference sequence). The ends lost 4 bases at V and 5 bases at J; junction bases unmatched: 5. The CDR3 extends over 15 amino acids.

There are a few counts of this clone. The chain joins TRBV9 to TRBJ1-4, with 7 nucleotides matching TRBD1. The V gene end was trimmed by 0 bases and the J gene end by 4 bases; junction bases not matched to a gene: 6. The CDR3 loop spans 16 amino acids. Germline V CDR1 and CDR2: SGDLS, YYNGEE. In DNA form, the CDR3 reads TGTGCCAGCAGCGTAGGTACGGGACAGCATAATGAAAAACTGTTTTTT. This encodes CASSVGTGQHNEKLFF.

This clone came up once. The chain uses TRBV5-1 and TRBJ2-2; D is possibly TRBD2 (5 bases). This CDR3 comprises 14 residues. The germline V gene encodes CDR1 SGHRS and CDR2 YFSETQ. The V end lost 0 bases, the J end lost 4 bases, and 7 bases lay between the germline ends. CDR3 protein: CASSLEAVTGELFF. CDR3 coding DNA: TGCGCCAGCAGCTTGGAAGCGGTCACCGGGGAGCTGTTTTTT.

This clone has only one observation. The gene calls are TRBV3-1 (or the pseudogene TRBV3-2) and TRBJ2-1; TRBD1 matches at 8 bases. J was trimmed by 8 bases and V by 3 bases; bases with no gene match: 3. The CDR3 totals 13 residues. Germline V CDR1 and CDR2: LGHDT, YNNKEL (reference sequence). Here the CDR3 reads CASSQAGGYEQFF. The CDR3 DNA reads TGTGCCAGCAGCCAGGCAGGGGGCTATGAGCAGTTCTTC.

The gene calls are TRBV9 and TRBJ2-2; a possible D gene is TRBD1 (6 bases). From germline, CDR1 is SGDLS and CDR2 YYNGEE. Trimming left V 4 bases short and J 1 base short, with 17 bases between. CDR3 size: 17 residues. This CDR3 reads CASSPHPGTQNTGELFF. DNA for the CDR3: TGTGCCAGCAGCCCTCACCCCGGGACACAGAACACCGGGGAGCTGTTTTTT. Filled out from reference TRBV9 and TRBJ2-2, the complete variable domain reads DSGVTQTPKHLITATGQRVTLRCSPRSGDLSVYWYQQSLDQGLQFLIQYYNGEERAKGNILERFSAQQFPDLHSELNLSSLELGDSALYFCASSPHPGTQNTGELFFGEGSRLTVL.

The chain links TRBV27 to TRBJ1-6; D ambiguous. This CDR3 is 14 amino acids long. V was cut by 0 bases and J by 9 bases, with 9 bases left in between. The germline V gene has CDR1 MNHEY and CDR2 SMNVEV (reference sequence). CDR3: CASSLSLRGSPLHF. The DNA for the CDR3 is TGTGCCAGCAGTTTATCGCTTCGGGGTTCACCCCTCCACTTT.